This T cell receptor (beta chain) was retrieved from a study of shared clonotypes between healthy human individuals. The V end lost 1 base, the J end lost 1 base, and 8 bases lay between the germline ends. The CDR3 sequence is 14 residues long. Germline V gene data show CDR1 as SGHTA and CDR2 as FQGTGA. This clone appeared a single time. Clones were read by immunoSEQ multiplex PCR, and TCRdb kept only the in-frame ones, dropping some. The table has about 1.1 million clones, approximately 80% seen once. The clonotype was recovered from a man between 18 and 35 years old in good health. Some clones in this sample may be carry-over from other donors' samples. Sequenced input: memory CD4+ T cells from PBMCs. Described subset: CD45RA-negative fraction. The chain employs TRBV7-3 and TRBJ2-7; D might be TRBD1 (6 bases). The CDR3 nucleotides are TGTGCCAGCAGCTTAATACAGGGTTCCTACGAGCAGTACTTC. Amino acid sequence: CASSLIQGSYEQYF.